The clone carrying this T cell receptor beta chain was counted only a few times. This entry belongs to a study of cytomegalovirus exposure and HLA in healthy donors. Primers: 60 Vbeta forward and 13 Jbeta reverse. The repertoire was sequenced with immunoSEQ multiplex PCR; TCRdb's copy has only in-frame clones and lacks some. The sample contains 70,000 or so clones, just over 65% of which appear only once. V lost 2 bases and J lost 1, with 8 bases in between. Germline V gene data show CDR1 as KGHSH and CDR2 as LQKENI. The CDR3 contains 14 residues. This chain links TRBV18 with TRBJ1-1, with D possibly being TRBD1 (6 bases). The clonotype was recovered from a woman aged 25 to 39 in good health and CMV-seronegative. The sample consisted of PBMCs. This CDR3 reads CASSPKTGNTEAFF. In DNA, the CDR3 is TGTGCCAGCTCACCAAAGACAGGGAACACTGAAGCTTTCTTT.